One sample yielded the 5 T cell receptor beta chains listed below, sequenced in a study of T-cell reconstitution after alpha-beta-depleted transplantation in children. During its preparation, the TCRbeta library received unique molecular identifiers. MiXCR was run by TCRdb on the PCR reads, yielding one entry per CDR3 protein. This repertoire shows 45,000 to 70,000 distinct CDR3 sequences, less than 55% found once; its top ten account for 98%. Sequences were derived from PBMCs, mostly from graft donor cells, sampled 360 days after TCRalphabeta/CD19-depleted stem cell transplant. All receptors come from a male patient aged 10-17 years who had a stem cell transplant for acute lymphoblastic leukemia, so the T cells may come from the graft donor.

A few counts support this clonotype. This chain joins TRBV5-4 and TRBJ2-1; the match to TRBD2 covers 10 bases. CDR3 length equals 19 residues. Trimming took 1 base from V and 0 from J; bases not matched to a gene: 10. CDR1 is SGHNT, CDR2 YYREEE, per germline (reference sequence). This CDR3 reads CASSLYGTSALSSYNEQFF. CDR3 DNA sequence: TGTGCCAGCAGCTTGTACGGGACTAGCGCCTTGAGCTCCTACAATGAGCAGTTCTTC.

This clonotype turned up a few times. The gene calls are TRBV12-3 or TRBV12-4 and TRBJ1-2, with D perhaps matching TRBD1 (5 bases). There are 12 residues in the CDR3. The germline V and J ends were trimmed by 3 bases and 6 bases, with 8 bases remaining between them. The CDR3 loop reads CASSLGGDGYTF. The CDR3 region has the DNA TGTGCCAGCAGTTTGGGAGGGGATGGCTACACCTTC.

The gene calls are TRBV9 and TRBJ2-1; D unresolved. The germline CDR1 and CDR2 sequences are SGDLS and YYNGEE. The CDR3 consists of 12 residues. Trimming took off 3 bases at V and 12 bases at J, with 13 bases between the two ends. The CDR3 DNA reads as TGTGCCAGCAGCGATTCTGGGATTTTGCAGTTCTTC. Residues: CASSDSGILQFF. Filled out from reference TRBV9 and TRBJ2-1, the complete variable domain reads DSGVTQTPKHLITATGQRVTLRCSPRSGDLSVYWYQQSLDQGLQFLIQYYNGEERAKGNILERFSAQQFPDLHSELNLSSLELGDSALYFCASSDSGILQFFGPGTRLTVL.

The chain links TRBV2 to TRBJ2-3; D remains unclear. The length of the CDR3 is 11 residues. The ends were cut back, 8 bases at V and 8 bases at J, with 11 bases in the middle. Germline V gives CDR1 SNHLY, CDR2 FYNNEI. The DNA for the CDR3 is TGTGCCAGCGGATTCGGTGGTACGCAGTATTTT. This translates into CASGFGGTQYF.

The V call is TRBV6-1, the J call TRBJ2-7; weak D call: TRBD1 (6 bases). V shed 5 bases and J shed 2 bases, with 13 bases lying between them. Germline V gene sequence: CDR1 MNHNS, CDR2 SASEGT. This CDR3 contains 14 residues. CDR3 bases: TGTGCCAGCAGTCCCCTGGGGGCCACCTACGAGCAGTACTTC. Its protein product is CASSPLGATYEQYF.